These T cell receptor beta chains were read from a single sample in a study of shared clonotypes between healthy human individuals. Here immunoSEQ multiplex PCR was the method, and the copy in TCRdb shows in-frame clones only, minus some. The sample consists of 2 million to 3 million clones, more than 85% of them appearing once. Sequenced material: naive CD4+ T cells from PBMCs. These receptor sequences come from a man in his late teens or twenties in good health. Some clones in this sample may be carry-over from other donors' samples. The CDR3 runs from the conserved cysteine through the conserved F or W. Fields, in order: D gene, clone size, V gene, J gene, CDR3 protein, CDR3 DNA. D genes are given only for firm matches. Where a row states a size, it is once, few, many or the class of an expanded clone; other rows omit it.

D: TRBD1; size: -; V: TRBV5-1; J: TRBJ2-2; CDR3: CASSLDRGAGELFF; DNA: TGCGCCAGCAGCTTGGACAGGGGGGCCGGGGAGCTGTTTTTT
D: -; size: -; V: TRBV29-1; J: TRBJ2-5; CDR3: CSGYRVVETQYF; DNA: TGCAGCGGCTACAGGGTAGTAGAGACCCAGTACTTC
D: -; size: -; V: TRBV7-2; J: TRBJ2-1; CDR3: CASSGGPAKYNEQFF; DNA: TGTGCCAGCAGCGGAGGGCCAGCTAAGTACAATGAGCAGTTCTTC
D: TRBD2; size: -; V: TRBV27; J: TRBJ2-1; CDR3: CASSFKLAGGSYNEQFF; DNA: TGTGCCAGCAGTTTCAAACTAGCGGGAGGCTCCTACAATGAGCAGTTCTTC
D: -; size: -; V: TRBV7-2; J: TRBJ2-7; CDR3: CASSFNRGGTYEQYF; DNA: TGTGCCAGCAGCTTTAACAGGGGGGGGACCTACGAGCAGTACTTC
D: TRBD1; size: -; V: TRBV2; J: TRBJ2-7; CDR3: CASSGDSYEQYF; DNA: TGTGCCAGCAGCGGGGACAGTTACGAGCAGTACTTC
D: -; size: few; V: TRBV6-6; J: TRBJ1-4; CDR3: CASCPGAFNEKLFF; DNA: TGTGCCAGCTGCCCGGGAGCCTTTAATGAAAAACTGTTTTTT
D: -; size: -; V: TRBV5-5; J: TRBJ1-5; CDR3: CASSGPNQPQHF; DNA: TGTGCCAGCAGCGGGCCTAATCAGCCCCAGCATTTT
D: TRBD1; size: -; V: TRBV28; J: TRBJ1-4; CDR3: CASSFLLGTGVGGTNEKLFF; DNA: TGTGCCAGCAGTTTTTTGTTAGGGACAGGGGTCGGAGGAACTAATGAAAAACTGTTTTTT
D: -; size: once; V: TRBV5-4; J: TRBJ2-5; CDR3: CASSDAEGNKETQYF; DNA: TGTGCCAGCAGCGATGCCGAGGGGAATAAGGAGACCCAGTACTTC
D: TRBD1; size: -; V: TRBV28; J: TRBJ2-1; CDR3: CASGLQGSYNEQFF; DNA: TGTGCCAGCGGCCTACAGGGGTCCTACAATGAGCAGTTCTTC
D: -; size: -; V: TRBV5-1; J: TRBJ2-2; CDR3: CASTLGVMNTGELFF; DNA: TGCGCCAGCACCCTGGGGGTTATGAACACCGGGGAGCTGTTTTTT
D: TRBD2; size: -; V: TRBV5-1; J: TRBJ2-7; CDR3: CATGETSGSAEQYF; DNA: TGCGCCACGGGGGAGACTAGCGGGAGTGCCGAGCAGTACTTC
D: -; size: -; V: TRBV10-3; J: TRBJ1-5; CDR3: CAIRATDNQPQHF; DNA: TGTGCCATCAGAGCGACTGACAATCAGCCCCAGCATTTT
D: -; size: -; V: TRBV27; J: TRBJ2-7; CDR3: CASSIAPTYEQYF; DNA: TGTGCCAGCAGCATCGCCCCCACCTACGAGCAGTACTTC
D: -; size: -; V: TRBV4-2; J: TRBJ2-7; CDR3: CASSQDKSYEQYF; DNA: TGTGCCAGCAGCCAAGATAAGTCGTACGAGCAGTACTTC
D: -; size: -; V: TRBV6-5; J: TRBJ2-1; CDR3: CASNGLGGEQFF; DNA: TGTGCCAGCAACGGGCTCGGGGGTGAGCAGTTCTTC
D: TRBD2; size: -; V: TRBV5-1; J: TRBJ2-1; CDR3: CASSLSLAGEVYNEQFF; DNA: TGCGCCAGCAGCTTGTCCCTAGCGGGAGAAGTCTACAATGAGCAGTTCTTC
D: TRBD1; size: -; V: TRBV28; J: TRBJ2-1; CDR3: CASMRGGTGGSYNEQFF; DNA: TGTGCCAGCATGAGAGGCGGGACAGGGGGCTCCTACAATGAGCAGTTCTTC
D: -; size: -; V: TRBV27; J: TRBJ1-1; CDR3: CASSSRGNENTEAFF; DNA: TGTGCCAGCAGTTCCCGGGGGAATGAGAACACTGAAGCTTTCTTT
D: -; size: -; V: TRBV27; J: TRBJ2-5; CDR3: CASSRGALTETQYF; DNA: TGTGCCAGCAGCCGGGGGGCCTTGACAGAGACCCAGTACTTC
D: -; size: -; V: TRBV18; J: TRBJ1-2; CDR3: CASSPGRGYYGYTF; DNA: TGTGCCAGCTCACCAGGGAGGGGATACTATGGCTACACCTTC
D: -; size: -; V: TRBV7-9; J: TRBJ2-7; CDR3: CASSLAQLPGDEQYF; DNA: TGTGCCAGCAGCTTAGCGCAGCTCCCGGGGGACGAGCAGTACTTC
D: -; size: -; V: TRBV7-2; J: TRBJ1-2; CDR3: CASSVGGAESSRYTF; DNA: TGTGCCAGCAGCGTCGGGGGGGCGGAGTCTTCCCGCTACACCTTC
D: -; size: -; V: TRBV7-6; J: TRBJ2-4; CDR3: CASSSSRDGAQYF; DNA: TGTGCCAGCAGCTCCAGTAGGGACGGAGCCCAGTACTTC